This is a list of T cell receptor beta chains from one sample in a study of T-cell reconstitution after alpha-beta-depleted transplantation in children. Each CDR3 protein gets one entry after TCRdb re-called the PCR reads with MiXCR. This sample yields 250,000 to 300,000 distinct CDR3 sequences, of which around 10% are seen a single time; about 25% belongs to the top ten. The material sequenced was peripheral blood, taken 180 days after TCRalphabeta/CD19-depleted stem cell transplant. The receptor set was obtained from a male patient aged 2-9 years who had a stem cell transplant for chronic granulomatous disease, so the T cells may come from the graft donor. The CDR3 runs from the conserved cysteine through the conserved F or W. Each record gives: V gene, J gene, clone size, CDR3 length, D gene, CDR3 protein, CDR3 DNA. The D gene is left open where the match is weak. Rows may omit the clone size; those that give it use once, few, many or a size class.

v_gene: TRBV4-3
j_gene: TRBJ2-1
abundance: many
len: 18
d_gene: .
CDR3aa: CASSQDPGLFGGREEQFF
CDR3nt: TGCGCCAGCAGCCAAGACCCGGGGCTTTTCGGCGGAAGGGAAGAGCAGTTCTTC

v_gene: TRBV12-3/TRBV12-4
j_gene: TRBJ2-7
abundance: .
len: 15
d_gene: .
CDR3aa: CASSPYRDSLYEQSF
CDR3nt: TGTGCCAGCAGCCCGTACAGGGATAGCCTCTACGAGCAATCCTTC

v_gene: TRBV10-2
j_gene: TRBJ2-1
abundance: many
len: 16
d_gene: TRBD2
CDR3aa: CASSGLAESSYNEQFF
CDR3nt: TGCGCCAGCAGTGGACTAGCGGAAAGCTCCTACAATGAGCAGTTCTTC

v_gene: TRBV4-1
j_gene: TRBJ2-3
abundance: many
len: 18
d_gene: .
CDR3aa: CASSPPRNRVSSGDTQYF
CDR3nt: TGCGCCAGCAGCCCTCCTCGGAATCGCGTCTCATCGGGAGATACGCAGTATTTT

v_gene: TRBV28
j_gene: TRBJ2-3
abundance: many
len: 18
d_gene: .
CDR3aa: CASSLGRALGLSTDTQYF
CDR3nt: TGTGCCAGCAGTTTAGGAAGGGCCTTGGGGTTAAGCACAGATACGCAGTATTTT

v_gene: TRBV12-3/TRBV12-4
j_gene: TRBJ2-2
abundance: many
len: 13
d_gene: .
CDR3aa: CASSLWVTGELFF
CDR3nt: TGTGCCAGCAGTTTATGGGTAACCGGGGAGCTGTTTTTT

v_gene: TRBV4-2
j_gene: TRBJ1-3
abundance: .
len: 13
d_gene: .
CDR3aa: CASSQVDGNTIYF
CDR3nt: TGTGCCAGCAGCCAAGTTGATGGAAACACCATATATTTT

v_gene: TRBV9
j_gene: TRBJ2-1
abundance: many
len: 14
d_gene: .
CDR3aa: CASSAKSSYNEQFF
CDR3nt: TGTGCCAGCAGCGCGAAAAGCTCCTACAATGAGCAGTTCTTC

v_gene: TRBV5-1
j_gene: TRBJ2-5
abundance: .
len: 16
d_gene: .
CDR3aa: CASSLLGDIFQETQYF
CDR3nt: TGCGCCAGCAGCTTGCTCGGGGACATATTCCAAGAGACCCAGTACTTC

v_gene: TRBV5-1
j_gene: TRBJ1-2
abundance: few
len: 18
d_gene: TRBD1
CDR3aa: CASSLEAGRQGLNYGYTF
CDR3nt: TGCGCCAGCAGCTTGGAGGCGGGAAGACAGGGATTAAACTATGGCTACACCTTC

v_gene: TRBV5-1
j_gene: TRBJ2-5
abundance: many
len: 12
d_gene: .
CDR3aa: CASTTDRETQYF
CDR3nt: TGCGCCAGCACAACGGACCGGGAGACCCAGTACTTC

v_gene: TRBV4-1
j_gene: TRBJ2-5
abundance: many
len: 15
d_gene: TRBD2
CDR3aa: CASSRLAGVQETQYF
CDR3nt: TGCGCCAGCAGCAGACTAGCGGGGGTCCAAGAGACCCAGTACTTC

v_gene: TRBV12-3/TRBV12-4
j_gene: TRBJ2-2
abundance: many
len: 16
d_gene: TRBD2
CDR3aa: CASSFSGGANTGELFF
CDR3nt: TGTGCCAGCAGTTTTAGCGGGGGGGCGAACACCGGGGAGCTGTTTTTT

v_gene: TRBV5-1
j_gene: TRBJ2-7
abundance: many
len: 12
d_gene: .
CDR3aa: CASSFSGTEQYF
CDR3nt: TGCGCCAGCAGCTTTTCAGGGACCGAGCAGTACTTC

v_gene: TRBV28
j_gene: TRBJ2-6
abundance: many
len: 15
d_gene: .
CDR3aa: CASSPDPSGANVLTF
CDR3nt: TGTGCCAGCAGTCCAGACCCTTCTGGGGCCAACGTCCTGACTTTC

v_gene: TRBV6-5
j_gene: TRBJ2-1
abundance: many
len: 13
d_gene: .
CDR3aa: CASSRGTRDEQFF
CDR3nt: TGTGCCAGCAGCAGGGGGACTAGGGATGAGCAGTTCTTC

v_gene: TRBV27
j_gene: TRBJ2-5
abundance: many
len: 14
d_gene: .
CDR3aa: CASRKTDFQETQYF
CDR3nt: TGTGCCAGCAGAAAGACAGACTTCCAAGAGACCCAGTACTTC

v_gene: TRBV5-1
j_gene: TRBJ1-1
abundance: many
len: 15
d_gene: .
CDR3aa: CASSPDPGPNTEAFF
CDR3nt: TGCGCCAGCAGCCCCGATCCAGGCCCGAACACTGAAGCTTTCTTT

v_gene: TRBV29-1
j_gene: TRBJ2-7
abundance: many
len: 13
d_gene: .
CDR3aa: CSAGGDTSYEQYF
CDR3nt: TGCAGCGCCGGAGGGGACACCTCCTACGAGCAGTACTTC

v_gene: TRBV15
j_gene: TRBJ1-2
abundance: many
len: 13
d_gene: .
CDR3aa: CATSPEGVYGYTF
CDR3nt: TGTGCCACCAGCCCGGAAGGAGTCTATGGCTACACCTTC

v_gene: TRBV7-3
j_gene: TRBJ2-3
abundance: many
len: 17
d_gene: TRBD1
CDR3aa: CASSPRGPTGGADTQYF
CDR3nt: TGTGCCAGCAGCCCCCGGGGGCCGACAGGGGGCGCAGATACGCAGTATTTT

v_gene: TRBV29-1
j_gene: TRBJ2-5
abundance: many
len: 14
d_gene: TRBD1
CDR3aa: CSTQPGTGQETQYF
CDR3nt: TGCAGCACGCAGCCAGGGACAGGGCAAGAGACCCAGTACTTC